The 30 T cell receptor beta chains presented below share a single source sample, sequenced in a study of T cells in Graves' hyperthyroidism and ophthalmopathy. Authors of the study amplified TCR beta CDR3 regions from RNA transcripts. TCR CDR3 underwent first-round RT-PCR with the HTBI primer set. TCRdb called the multiplex PCR reads again in MiXCR, with one record for every CDR3 protein. The data show about 480,000 distinct CDR3 sequences, over 13% seen once. The sample taken for sequencing was blood. These receptors were obtained from a woman in her late teens or twenties with Graves' hyperthyroidism.

This clonotype was recorded many times. This chain uses TRBV3-1 with TRBJ2-3; 10 positions match TRBD2. The V gene end was trimmed by 3 bases and the J gene end by 4 bases; junction bases not matched to a gene: 7. Per germline, CDR1 LGHDT and CDR2 YNNKEL (reference sequence). CDR3 length equals 16 residues. The CDR3 bases are TGTGCCAGCAGCCACCTACCCAGCGGGAGGGCAGATACGCAGTATTTT. Protein: CASSHLPSGRADTQYF.

This clonotype was recorded many times. The V and J genes are TRBV27 and TRBJ2-7, with 7 bases fitting TRBD1. CDR1 and CDR2 (germline): MNHEY, SMNVEV (reference sequence). This CDR3 has 12 residues. J lost 7 bases, V lost 6 bases, and 6 bases had no gene match. CDR3 sequence (DNA): TGTGCCAGCAGAGAGGGGGCGCAGGAGCAGTACTTC. It yields the protein CASREGAQEQYF.

This clonotype was detected ten times or more. This rearrangement joins TRBV19 to TRBJ1-5; D is ambiguous. V was pared by 0 bases and J by 6 bases, with 6 bases between. Germline values: CDR1 LNHDA, CDR2 SQIVND (reference sequence). The CDR3 is 13 residues long. CDR3 protein: CASSIDRSQPQHF. CDR3 bases: TGTGCCAGTAGTATAGATCGCAGTCAGCCCCAGCATTTT.

This clonotype was seen repeatedly, ten times or more. The CDR3 sequence is CASSFPAGANTGELFF. The CDR3 coding sequence is TGTGCCAGCAGTTTCCCAGCGGGCGCGAACACCGGGGAGCTGTTTTTT. This rearrangement joins TRBV12-3 or TRBV12-4 to TRBJ2-2, with a possible D match to TRBD2 (6 bases). The CDR3 length is 16 residues. V was trimmed by 3 bases and J by 0 bases, leaving 11 bases between them.

This clonotype was seen ten or more times. The chain couples TRBV5-1 to TRBJ2-1; D is undetermined. The CDR3 covers 15 residues. V lost 0 bases and J 1 base, leaving 8 bases between the germline ends. Per germline, CDR1 SGHRS and CDR2 YFSETQ. This CDR3 reads CASSLDIGSYNEQFF. As DNA, the CDR3 is TGCGCCAGCAGCTTGGACATAGGGTCCTACAATGAGCAGTTCTTC. Complete variable domain (other parts from reference TRBV5-1 and TRBJ2-1): KAGVTQTPRYLIKTRGQQVTLSCSPISGHRSVSWYQQTPGQGLQFLFEYFSETQRNKGNFPGRFSGRQFSNSRSEMNVSTLELGDSALYLCASSLDIGSYNEQFFGPGTRLTVL.

In its sample, this clonotype was seen many times. This chain links TRBV2 with TRBJ2-1; D gene ambiguous. Trimming removed 10 bases at V and 5 bases at J, with 12 bases between. Germline CDR1 reads SNHLY; CDR2 reads FYNNEI. The CDR3 consists of 12 residues. The CDR3 loop reads CATCELNNEQFF. CDR3 coding DNA: TGTGCCACCTGTGAGTTAAACAATGAGCAGTTCTTC.

This clonotype was counted at least ten times. The chain joins TRBV27 to TRBJ1-2, with D tentatively TRBD1 (6 bases). The V end lost 7 bases, the J end lost 0 bases, and 15 bases lay between the germline ends. Germline loops: CDR1 MNHEY, CDR2 SMNVEV (reference sequence). This CDR3 spans 15 amino acids. CDR3 residues: CASKGGQGANYGYTF. DNA for the CDR3: TGTGCCAGCAAGGGGGGTCAGGGAGCTAACTATGGCTACACCTTC.

A remark on this clonotype: Just one base apart from a much larger clone, this may be a read error. The chain is built from TRBV7-8 and TRBJ2-5; 8 bases agree with TRBD2. Germline values: CDR1 SGHVS, CDR2 FQNEAQ. The CDR3 is made up of 16 amino acids. Here the CDR3 reads CASSKPGLVYSETRYF. DNA of the CDR3: TGTGCCAGCAGCAAGCCGGGACTAGTTTATTCAGAGACCCGGTACTTC.

This clonotype was seen many times. The chain is built from TRBV30 and TRBJ2-7, with 8 bases that match TRBD2. This CDR3 region has 13 residues. From germline, CDR1 is GTSNPN and CDR2 SVGIG (reference sequence). With 2 bases clipped from V and 4 bases from J, the junction kept 4 bases outside the gene matches. CDR3 DNA sequence: TGTGCCTGGAGTAGCGGGAGTGGATACGAGCAGTACGTC. Amino acid sequence: CAWSSGSGYEQYV.

This clonotype was detected many times. V gene TRBV12-3 or TRBV12-4 combines with J gene TRBJ2-1; 9 bases map to TRBD2. CDR3 length: 16 amino acids. V lost 7 bases to trimming and J lost 4 bases; unmatched junction nucleotides: 11. The CDR3 DNA is TGTGCCAGCACCCCGCCCCTAGCGGGAAAATACAATGAGCAGTTCTTC. Its translation is CASTPPLAGKYNEQFF.

This clonotype was observed a few times. The CDR3 loop is CASSLEQMNTEAFF. The CDR3 nucleotides are TGTGCCAGCAGCTTAGAACAGATGAACACTGAAGCTTTCTTT. The chain links TRBV13 to TRBJ1-1, with D hard to call. Germline lookup yields CDR1 PRHDT and CDR2 FYEKMQ (reference sequence). The CDR3 length is 14 residues. V lost 1 base to trimming and J lost 0 bases, with 6 bases between them.

The chain couples TRBV6-1 to TRBJ2-7, with 8 bases identical to TRBD2. The germline gives CDR1 MNHNS, CDR2 SASEGT. Trimming took 3 bases from V and 5 from J; bases not matched to a gene: 6. This CDR3 region has 14 residues. Here the CDR3 reads CASSDQRERDEQYV. CDR3 nucleotide sequence: TGTGCCAGCAGTGACCAGCGGGAGAGGGACGAGCAGTACGTC.

Note on this clonotype: A much larger clone lies a single base off, so this may be a read error. No conserved phenylalanine or tryptophan is present at the end of the CDR3, so a read error is the likely explanation. V is TRBV4-1 and J is TRBJ2-5, with TRBD2 matching over 8 bases. The CDR3 sequence is 15 residues long. In germline, CDR1 is MGHRA, CDR2 YSYEKL. Trimming removed 7 bases from V and 5 bases from J; junction bases left unmatched: 12. CDR3 nucleotides: TGCGCCAGCACCTCTGAGATTAGCGGGATGGAGACCCAGTACCTC. Translation: CASTSEISGMETQYL.

This clonotype was picked up many times. The chain joins TRBV6-1 to TRBJ1-2; no definite D call. V lost 2 bases and J lost 4, with 26 bases in between. Germline CDR1 MNHNS, CDR2 SASEGT. The CDR3 spans 19 residues. The CDR3 DNA sequence: TGTGCCAGCAGTGAATACGGGTTAGCCCTTCGCGGGAGAAGCTATGGCTACACCTTC. Translated: CASSEYGLALRGRSYGYTF.

This clonotype appeared a few times. This sequence joins TRBV4-1 and TRBJ2-1; 8 bases line up with TRBD2. CDR3 size: 15 residues. The ends lost 1 base at V and 3 bases at J; junction bases unmatched: 2. Germline CDR1 and CDR2: MGHRA and YSYEKL. CDR3 sequence reads: CASSQVAGLYNEQFF. DNA of the CDR3: TGCGCCAGCAGCCAAGTAGCGGGACTCTACAATGAGCAGTTCTTC.

The chain joins TRBV5-1 to TRBJ2-7; D possibly corresponds to TRBD1 (6 bases). This CDR3 is built from 14 residues. Germline V gene data show CDR1 as SGHRS and CDR2 as YFSETQ. Trimming took 4 bases from V and 2 from J, leaving 13 bases between them. CDR3 nucleotide sequence: TGCGCCAGCAGCCCAACGGACAGACCCTACGAGCAGTACTTC. This gives the protein CASSPTDRPYEQYF.

This clonotype was counted ten times or more. V gene TRBV6-5 combines with J gene TRBJ2-5; 11 bases are a match to TRBD2. The CDR3 totals 15 residues. The ends lost 0 bases at V and 3 bases at J; junction bases unmatched: 0. Germline CDR1 reads MNHEY; CDR2 reads SVGAGI. CDR3 in DNA: TGTGCCAGCAGTTACTCGACTAGCGGGAAAGAGACCCAGTACTTC. Encoded protein: CASSYSTSGKETQYF.

This clonotype was observed at least ten times. The rearrangement uses TRBV6-5 and TRBJ2-5, with D unresolved. CDR1 and CDR2 (germline): MNHEY, SVGAGI. The ends were cut back, 2 bases at V and 5 bases at J, with 18 bases in the middle. This CDR3 contains 16 residues. The CDR3 spells CASSYLDTPPKETQYF. CDR3 coding DNA: TGTGCCAGCAGTTACCTCGACACCCCGCCAAAGGAGACCCAGTACTTC.

Only a few counts were recorded for this clonotype. The chain is built from TRBV18 and TRBJ1-5, with D perhaps TRBD1 (5 bases). Trimming took 6 bases from V and 11 from J, leaving 17 bases between them. CDR1 KGHSH and CDR2 LQKENI come from the germline V gene. CDR3 length equals 13 residues. DNA of the CDR3: TGTGCCAGCTCTACGGGGGGGGATGTTTCCCAGCATTTT. This sequence encodes CASSTGGDVSQHF.

This clonotype was picked up many times. This chain joins TRBV19 and TRBJ2-1; 12 nucleotides match TRBD2. From germline, CDR1 is LNHDA and CDR2 SQIVND (reference sequence). V lost 3 bases and J lost 9; bases outside the gene matches: 15. This CDR3 is 18 amino acids long. The CDR3 DNA reads as TGTGCCAGTAGTATCGAGGGGAAGACTAGCGGGAGAAAAAGTGAGCAGTTCTTC. Its translation: CASSIEGKTSGRKSEQFF.

On this clonotype itself: A much larger clone sits a single nucleotide away, making a read error possible. V and J are TRBV2 and TRBJ1-5; D gene ambiguous. Germline V CDR1 and CDR2: SNHLY, FYNNEI. The CDR3 is 15 amino acids. CDR3 in amino acids: CASSDRQLSSQPQHF. The CDR3 nucleotides read TGTGCCAGCAGTGATCGTCAACTTAGCAGTCAGCCCCAGCATTTT.

A remark on this clonotype: This may be a read error: a much more frequent sequence differs by one nucleotide. The chain has TRBV6-2 or TRBV6-3 and TRBJ1-2, with a weak D call TRBD1 (6 bases). CDR1 and CDR2 from the germline V gene are MNHEY and SVGEGT. The CDR3 contains 14 residues. This CDR3 is CANSYSRGGNGYTF. Written as DNA, the CDR3 is TGTGCCAACAGTTACTCGAGAGGGGGGAATGGCTACACCTTC.

This clonotype was recorded many times. The chain uses TRBV19 and TRBJ2-2; D ambiguous. This CDR3 has 14 amino acids. Trimming took 7 bases from V and 1 from J, leaving 10 bases between them. Per the germline V gene, CDR1 is LNHDA and CDR2 is SQIVND (reference sequence). CDR3 coding DNA: TGTGCCAGTAAAACGTGGGGGAACACCGGGGAGCTGTTTTTT. Translating gives CASKTWGNTGELFF.

This clonotype has at least ten counts. V and J are TRBV20-1 and TRBJ1-2; 7 bases map to TRBD1. The V segment lost 8 bases and the J segment 0 bases; nucleotides outside the gene matches: 6. Per the germline V gene, CDR1 is DFQATT and CDR2 is SNEGSKA (reference sequence). The CDR3 length is 13 residues. The CDR3 here is CSTQGIPNYGYTF. The CDR3 bases are TGCAGTACACAGGGGATACCTAACTATGGCTACACCTTC.

The gene calls are TRBV29-1 and TRBJ1-2; D is undetermined. The germline V gene has CDR1 SQVTM and CDR2 ANQGSEA. The germline V and J ends were trimmed by 8 bases and 3 bases, with 22 bases remaining between them. The CDR3 sequence is 15 residues long. The CDR3 reads CSQSPLLGFHYGYTF. The CDR3 DNA sequence: TGCAGCCAGTCCCCTCTTCTGGGGTTTCACTATGGCTACACCTTC.

In regard to this clonotype: A much larger clone lies one base from this, so it may be a read error. The gene calls are TRBV30 and TRBJ1-2; 7 bases agree with TRBD1. The CDR3 extends over 14 amino acids. Unmatched junction bases numbered 10, after V lost 5 bases and J lost 4 bases. Germline CDR1 and CDR2: GTSNPN and SVGIG (reference sequence). The CDR3 region is CAWGFPTGRYGYTF. In DNA form, the CDR3 reads TGTGCCTGGGGTTTTCCGACAGGGCGCTATGGCTACACCTTC.

This clonotype appeared many times. V gene TRBV7-9 combines with J gene TRBJ1-4; D uncertain. Trimming left V 1 base short and J 0 bases short, with 12 bases between. CDR3 length: 17 amino acids. The germline CDR1 and CDR2 sequences are SEHNR and FQNEAQ (reference sequence). CDR3 sequence (DNA): TGTGCCAGCAGCTTAGGATGGTCTGGGTCAACTAATGAAAAACTGTTTTTT. This sequence encodes CASSLGWSGSTNEKLFF.

This clonotype was counted many times. The rearrangement uses TRBV28 and TRBJ1-1; D gene uncertain. From germline, CDR1 is MDHEN and CDR2 SYDVKM. There are 11 residues in the CDR3. V lost 10 bases and J 6 bases, leaving 12 bases between the germline ends. The CDR3 nucleotides read TGTGCCACCAGCACCCCGGCTGAAGCTTTCTTT. Translating gives CATSTPAEAFF.

In the case of this clonotype: One end of the junction does not line up with germline, which may come from a read error. V is TRBV7-9 and J is TRBJ1-4; TRBD1 aligns across 8 bases. The CDR3 extends over 16 amino acids. Germline-derived CDR1 and CDR2 are SEHNR and FQNEAQ (reference sequence). The CDR3 region has the DNA TGCGCCAGCAGCGCAGAACCTCGGGACAGGAATGAAAAACTGTTTTTT. Translated, it gives CASSAEPRDRNEKLFF.

This clonotype has only a few counts. The chain links TRBV30 to TRBJ2-7; no clear D. From germline, CDR1 is GTSNPN and CDR2 SVGIG (reference sequence). The CDR3 has 13 amino acids. Trimming pared 8 bases from V and 0 bases from J, leaving 14 bases between. CDR3 nucleotide sequence: TGTGCCCTGGAGAAGGGCACCTCCTACGAGCAGTACTTC. This gives the protein CALEKGTSYEQYF.